Here is one T cell receptor (beta chain) with its context. Separate cDNA molecules received unique molecular identifiers, which the library attached to them. Via MiXCR, TCRdb re-called the RACE reads, giving one row per CDR3 protein. The repertoire includes 55,000 to 75,000 distinct CDR3 sequences, roughly 12% of them detected once, and 2.4% sits in the top ten. The data are from a study of human T cells and chemical hapten exposure. Noted time point: patch test 3, about 24 weeks after DPC sensitization. The sample's treatment: therapeutic diphenylcyclopropenone sensitization with weekly scalp DPC. This CDR3 has 13 residues. Germline V gene lookup returns CDR1 ENHRY and CDR2 SYGVKD. The V gene end was trimmed by 4 bases and the J gene end by 1 base; junction bases not matched to a gene: 1.

The V call is TRBV10-3, the J call TRBJ2-7; 7 bases agree with TRBD1. The TCR originated in a man younger than 40 with alopecia areata. Some clones in this sample may be carry-over from other donors' samples. The sequencing here drew on whole blood, taken in connection with sensitization to the hapten diphenylcyclopropenone (DPC). CDR3 protein: CAISGTGSYEQYF. In DNA, the CDR3 is TGTGCCATCAGTGGGACAGGATCCTACGAGCAGTACTTC.